The 21 T cell receptor beta chains given below trace back to one sample, sequenced in a study of blood T cell repertoires in COVID-19. Generated by immunoSEQ multiplex PCR, the TCRdb table keeps only in-frame clones and is missing some. The sample has roughly 250,000 clones, 84% seen once. The sequenced material came from peripheral blood. The receptors stem from a woman aged 35 to 49 who had recovered from COVID-19.

This clone showed up just once. The chain combines TRBV6-6 with TRBJ1-5; D gene uncertain. Germline V gene data show CDR1 as MNHNY and CDR2 as SVGAGI (reference sequence). The CDR3 sequence is 13 residues long. V lost 9 bases to trimming and J lost 2 bases, with 11 bases between them. The CDR3 sequence is CASEGSGNQPQHF. Here the CDR3 DNA reads TGTGCCAGTGAGGGTTCGGGCAATCAGCCCCAGCATTTT.

The chain links TRBV19 to TRBJ1-5; TRBD1 matches at 7 bases. Germline V CDR1 and CDR2: LNHDA, SQIVND (reference sequence). This CDR3 spans 13 amino acids. Trimming at V came to 5 bases and at J to 6 bases, leaving 4 bases not matched to a gene. DNA for the CDR3: TGTGCCAGTAGTCGACAGGGAGGTCAGCCCCAGCATTTT. Encoded protein: CASSRQGGQPQHF.

J is TRBJ2-3 and V is TRBV6-5; D ambiguous. The V and J ends lost 5 bases and 5 bases respectively, with 8 bases between them. The V gene's germline CDR1 is MNHEY and CDR2 SVGAGI. The CDR3 sequence is 12 residues long. The CDR3 is CASSPSGDTQYF. As DNA, the CDR3 is TGTGCCAGCAGTCCCTCAGGAGATACGCAGTATTTT.

This clone was counted a few times. V and J are TRBV6-4 and TRBJ2-2, with 7 bases lining up with TRBD2. The CDR3 covers 14 residues. CDR1 MRHNA and CDR2 SNTAGT come from the germline V gene. The J segment lost 3 bases and the V segment lost 5 bases, leaving 3 bases of the junction unmatched. CDR3 loop: CASSPRGDTGELFF. DNA for the CDR3: TGTGCCAGCAGTCCCCGGGGGGACACCGGGGAGCTGTTTTTT.

The genes are TRBV9 and TRBJ2-7, with D possibly TRBD2 on 5 matching bases. CDR3 length: 14 amino acids. Trimming stripped 6 bases from V and 6 bases from J, with 19 bases between. CDR1 SGDLS and CDR2 YYNGEE come from the germline V gene. The CDR3 DNA is TGTGCCAGCACCCCCACAGCGGCCAGTGGCGAGCAGTACTTC. Translating it yields CASTPTAASGEQYF.

The genes are TRBV30 and TRBJ2-3, with TRBD1 identical over 8 bases. Germline values: CDR1 GTSNPN, CDR2 SVGIG (reference sequence). The CDR3 consists of 14 residues. V was pared by 3 bases and J by 6 bases, with 8 bases of the junction left unmatched. In nucleotides, the CDR3 is TGTGCCTGGAGGGTTGCAGGGGGCGCGGATACGCAGTATTTT. As protein: CAWRVAGGADTQYF. The full variable domain, in which reference TRBV30 and TRBJ2-3 provide the parts outside the CDR3, is SQTIHQWPATLVQPVGSPLSLECTVEGTSNPNLYWYRQAAGRGLQLLFYSVGIGQISSEVPQNLSASRPQDRQFILSSKKLLLSDSGFYLCAWRVAGGADTQYFGPGTRLTVL.

The V call is TRBV19, the J call TRBJ1-1; TRBD1 matches at 9 bases. V lost 6 bases to trimming and J lost 4 bases; unmatched junction nucleotides: 6. Per germline, CDR1 LNHDA and CDR2 SQIVND (reference sequence). This CDR3 spans 14 amino acids. The CDR3 sequence is CASRRTGVSTEAFF. The DNA of the CDR3 is TGTGCCAGTAGAAGGACAGGGGTCAGCACTGAAGCTTTCTTT.

The chain combines TRBV10-3 with TRBJ2-1, with TRBD2 matching 7 bases. There are 14 residues in the CDR3. Germline V gene lookup returns CDR1 ENHRY and CDR2 SYGVKD. Trimming at V came to 5 bases and at J to 3 bases, leaving 4 bases not matched to a gene. DNA for the CDR3: TGTGCCATCAGTCGGGGGGAAAGCTACAATGAGCAGTTCTTC. Residues: CAISRGESYNEQFF.

V and J are TRBV30 and TRBJ1-2; D remains unclear. The CDR3 has 14 residues. V was shortened by 1 base and J by 8 bases, with 17 bases between the two germline ends. Germline V gene lookup returns CDR1 GTSNPN and CDR2 SVGIG (reference sequence). The CDR3 coding sequence is TGTGCCTGGAGTGATAGCGGCTTTATAGGCGGCTACACCTTC. Its protein is CAWSDSGFIGGYTF.

The chain links TRBV6-5 to TRBJ1-2, with a possible D match to TRBD1 (6 bases). The CDR3 totals 13 residues. Per the germline V gene, CDR1 is MNHEY and CDR2 is SVGAGI. The V end lost 6 bases, the J end lost 7 bases, and 15 bases lay between the germline ends. The CDR3 bases are TGTGCCAGCAGCCCAGGGGCAGGCCTTGGCTACACCTTC. Translating it yields CASSPGAGLGYTF.

Here the CDR3 DNA reads TGCAGCGTCCTGACAAGAGTCTATGGCTACACCTTC. Translated, it gives CSVLTRVYGYTF. This chain links TRBV29-1 with TRBJ1-2; D is undetermined. This CDR3 comprises 12 residues. V was trimmed by 6 bases and J by 4 bases, leaving 12 bases between them. CDR1 SQVTM and CDR2 ANQGSEA come from the germline V gene. The full variable domain, in which reference TRBV29-1 and TRBJ1-2 provide the parts outside the CDR3, is SAVISQKPSRDICQRGTSLTIQCQVDSQVTMMFWYRQQPGQSLTLIATANQGSEATYESGFVIDKFPISRPNLTFSTLTVSNMSPEDSSIYLCSVLTRVYGYTFGSGTRLTVV.

DNA of the CDR3: TGTGCCAGCAGTTTGGGTCTTCGGGTGGCCCAGTACTTC. It translates to CASSLGLRVAQYF. V and J are TRBV12-3 or TRBV12-4 and TRBJ2-5; no clear D. V gave up 3 bases and J gave up 9 bases, with 14 bases separating them. The CDR3 covers 13 residues.

The V and J genes are TRBV19 and TRBJ2-2; D is undetermined. Germline V gives CDR1 LNHDA, CDR2 SQIVND (reference sequence). This CDR3 region has 16 residues. V was pared by 5 bases and J by 5 bases, with 18 bases between. DNA of the CDR3: TGTGCCAGTAGTCCATTTCCGAGATCTAGGACCGGGGAGCTGTTTTTT. Amino acid sequence: CASSPFPRSRTGELFF.

The chain recombines TRBV7-9 with TRBJ1-1; D is ambiguous. Trimming cost V 5 bases and J 3 bases, with 13 bases left between them. CDR3 length: 14 residues. CDR1 and CDR2 (germline): SEHNR, FQNEAQ (reference sequence). The CDR3 DNA reads as TGTGCCAGCAGCCGACCCGGCGGAGACACTGAAGCTTTCTTT. Its translation is CASSRPGGDTEAFF.

This clone was picked up a small number of times. The V call is TRBV7-9, the J call TRBJ1-1; D is ambiguous. Germline lookup yields CDR1 SEHNR and CDR2 FQNEAQ (reference sequence). V lost 5 bases, J lost 4 bases, and 11 bases lay in between. The CDR3 has 13 amino acids. The CDR3 sequence is CASSSGTSTEAFF. CDR3 bases: TGTGCCAGCAGCAGTGGTACCAGCACTGAAGCTTTCTTT.

The chain links TRBV6-5 to TRBJ2-3, with D maybe TRBD2 (5 bases). Germline-derived CDR1 and CDR2 are MNHEY and SVGAGI. This CDR3 has 13 amino acids. V gave up 4 bases and J gave up 6 bases, with 11 bases separating them. As DNA, the CDR3 is TGTGCCAGCAGTTTCTGGAGGTTCGATACGCAGTATTTT. Its translation: CASSFWRFDTQYF.

CDR3 amino acids: CSVDNQGRNTEAFF. The CDR3 nucleotides read TGCAGCGTTGATAATCAGGGAAGGAACACTGAAGCTTTCTTT. This rearrangement joins TRBV29-1 to TRBJ1-1, with D tentatively TRBD1 (5 bases). Trimming pared 3 bases from V and 1 base from J, leaving 12 bases between. Germline V gene lookup returns CDR1 SQVTM and CDR2 ANQGSEA. The CDR3 is made up of 14 amino acids.

The J gene is TRBJ1-2, the V gene TRBV27; tentatively, D is TRBD1 (6 bases). V was pared by 5 bases and J by 8 bases, with 21 bases between. The CDR3 contains 15 residues. The germline CDR1 and CDR2 sequences are MNHEY and SMNVEV (reference sequence). The CDR3 DNA sequence: TGTGCCAGCAGTCGCAGGGGTCAGAACTATGTGGGCTACACCTTC. Amino acid sequence: CASSRRGQNYVGYTF.

The genes are TRBV29-1 and TRBJ1-1; D uncertain. The CDR3 is 15 amino acids. Germline V CDR1 and CDR2: SQVTM, ANQGSEA. Between the trimmed V and J ends, which lost 4 bases and 1 base, there was a span of 16 bases. This CDR3 is CSVVWQASGNTEAFF. DNA of the CDR3: TGCAGCGTTGTTTGGCAAGCCTCGGGGAACACTGAAGCTTTCTTT. Full variable domain (outside the CDR3, taken from reference TRBV29-1 and TRBJ1-1): SAVISQKPSRDICQRGTSLTIQCQVDSQVTMMFWYRQQPGQSLTLIATANQGSEATYESGFVIDKFPISRPNLTFSTLTVSNMSPEDSSIYLCSVVWQASGNTEAFFGQGTRLTVV.

V usage is TRBV10-2 and J usage is TRBJ2-7; D possibly corresponds to TRBD2 (5 bases). The CDR3 contains 12 residues. Germline V gene data show CDR1 as WSHSY and CDR2 as SAAADI. The V gene lost 4 bases and the J gene lost 7 bases, with 11 bases spanning the gap. In nucleotides, the CDR3 is TGCGCCAGCAGTGGCCCTGGGAGAGAGCAGTACTTC. This encodes CASSGPGREQYF.

The chain employs TRBV30 and TRBJ1-5, with D unclear. V lost 1 base and J lost 8, with 15 bases in between. Germline V CDR1 and CDR2: GTSNPN, SVGIG (reference sequence). This CDR3 contains 14 residues. The DNA of the CDR3 is TGTGCCTGGAGTGGACGAGGTGCGGGGAAGCCCCAGCATTTT. Translating gives CAWSGRGAGKPQHF.